The clone carrying this TCR beta chain was counted a single time. Germline V gene data show CDR1 as MNHNS and CDR2 as SASEGT. The CDR3 totals 16 residues. The J segment lost 5 bases and the V segment lost 4 bases, leaving 11 bases of the junction unmatched. This specimen comes from a study of blood T cell repertoires in COVID-19. Assay: immunoSEQ multiplex PCR; the TCRdb copy retains only in-frame clones and omits some. The data contain under 25,000 clones, roughly 88% of them seen just once; the ten biggest clones take up about a fifth. The sequence derives from an elderly man with active or convalescent COVID-19. Material for sequencing was peripheral blood. The chain recombines TRBV6-1 with TRBJ2-3; 8 bases align to TRBD1. CDR3 nucleotide sequence: TGTGCCAGCAGTGCCGGGGACAGGCTGCGAGGAGATACGCAGTATTTT. Residues: CASSAGDRLRGDTQYF.